Listed below are T cell receptor beta chains from one sample, sequenced in a study of blood T cell repertoires in COVID-19. Here immunoSEQ multiplex PCR was the method, and the copy in TCRdb shows in-frame clones only, minus some. Seen here are 200,000 to 250,000 clones, just over 85% observed once, and the top ten hold around 2%. Sequencing was carried out using peripheral blood. These receptor sequences come from a man aged 25-40 years who had recovered from COVID-19. CDR3s leave out the opening cysteine and the closing phenylalanine or tryptophan. Fields, in order: V gene, CDR3 length, CDR3 protein.

V: TRBV4-1
length: 13
CDR3: ASSRTDRPSYGYT

V: TRBV12-3/TRBV12-4
length: 9
CDR3: ASSPTGPLH

V: TRBV7-6
length: 12
CDR3: ASSQPGQGYGYT

V: TRBV6-5
length: 13
CDR3: ASSRTRTENSPLH

V: TRBV7-8
length: 13
CDR3: ASSLLGSGSYEQY

V: TRBV7-2
length: 13
CDR3: ASSQHGTATYEQY

V: TRBV5-6
length: 15
CDR3: ASSWGGHRGPGNTIY

V: TRBV5-6
length: 11
CDR3: ASSFHSNYGYT

V: TRBV4-1
length: 12
CDR3: ASSQGAGLYEQY

V: TRBV6-2/TRBV6-3
length: 13
CDR3: ASSYWETPTYEQY

V: TRBV30
length: 11
CDR3: AREERSYNEQF

V: TRBV10-3
length: 12
CDR3: AISTGNWNTEAF

V: TRBV10-3
length: 16
CDR3: AIWYPRDRGSGANVLT

V: TRBV11-2
length: 13
CDR3: ASSSLTGANSPLH

V: TRBV9
length: 14
CDR3: ASSQYGGREGTEAF

V: TRBV5-1
length: 13
CDR3: ASSREAGGPDTQY

V: TRBV5-6
length: 10
CDR3: ASSLTGLGYT

V: TRBV10-3
length: 12
CDR3: AIIGEGVTTEAF

V: TRBV27
length: 14
CDR3: ASSPWTSGVQETQY

V: TRBV7-9
length: 12
CDR3: ASISMELNSPLH

V: TRBV2
length: 16
CDR3: ASSEARWTGTRNSPLH

V: TRBV5-4
length: 9
CDR3: ALTSGGELF

V: TRBV30
length: 9
CDR3: AWDRAYGYT

V: TRBV4-1
length: 13
CDR3: ASSQDRLAGDEQY

V: TRBV7-9
length: 16
CDR3: ASSSAGKGQGAYNEQF

V: TRBV10-1
length: 12
CDR3: ASSDRSVYNEQF

V: TRBV4-2
length: 14
CDR3: ASSRSGQSSYNEQF

V: TRBV11-3
length: 12
CDR3: ASSYRRTYNEQF

V: TRBV4-1
length: 13
CDR3: ASSQGGQPNSPLH

V: TRBV6-5
length: 11
CDR3: ASSTTLNTEAF

V: TRBV16
length: 12
CDR3: ASSQGAGNSPLH

V: TRBV10-3
length: 11
CDR3: AISELRGSPLH

V: TRBV6-2/TRBV6-3
length: 9
CDR3: ASSWGPEQY

V: TRBV19
length: 10
CDR3: ASSLTAFEAF

V: TRBV9
length: 13
CDR3: ASSVDGGGNTEAF

V: TRBV29-1
length: 11
CDR3: SGVQTEVGEQY

V: TRBV3-1/TRBV3-2
length: 12
CDR3: ASSQSDRGDEQY

V: TRBV4-1
length: 12
CDR3: ASSQVGRIYGYT

V: TRBV10-2
length: 9
CDR3: ASSVEGTQY

V: TRBV2
length: 17
CDR3: ASSEPWGSGVGSTGELF

V: TRBV19
length: 12
CDR3: ASGPGFSGNTIY

V: TRBV6-5
length: 11
CDR3: ASMGAIEREQF

V: TRBV7-8
length: 11
CDR3: ASSSPQGQPQH

V: TRBV6-5
length: 10
CDR3: ASLGQGETQY

V: TRBV19
length: 10
CDR3: ATAAGVTEAF

V: TRBV5-4
length: 10
CDR3: ASSATGEGYT

V: TRBV5-8
length: 10
CDR3: ASSLMREKLF

V: TRBV5-1
length: 13
CDR3: ASSSSGGTTGELF

V: TRBV10-1
length: 12
CDR3: ASSRDRFQETQY

V: TRBV5-1
length: 14
CDR3: ASTFPASPGTGELF

V: TRBV11-2
length: 13
CDR3: ASSFLAGGGYGYT

V: TRBV2
length: 12
CDR3: ASVPTDSNQPQH

V: TRBV4-1
length: 11
CDR3: ASSHRRENEQF